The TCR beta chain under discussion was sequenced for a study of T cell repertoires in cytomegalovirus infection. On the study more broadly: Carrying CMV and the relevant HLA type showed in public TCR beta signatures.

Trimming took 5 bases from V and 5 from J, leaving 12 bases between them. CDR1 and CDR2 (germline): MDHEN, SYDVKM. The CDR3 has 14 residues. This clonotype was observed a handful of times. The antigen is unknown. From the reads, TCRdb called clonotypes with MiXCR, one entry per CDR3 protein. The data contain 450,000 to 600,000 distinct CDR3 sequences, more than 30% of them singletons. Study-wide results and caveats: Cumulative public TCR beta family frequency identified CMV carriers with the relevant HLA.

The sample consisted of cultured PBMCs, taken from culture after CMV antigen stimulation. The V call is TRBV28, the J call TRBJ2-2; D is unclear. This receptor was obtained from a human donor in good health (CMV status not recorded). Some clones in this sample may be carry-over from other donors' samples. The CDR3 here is CASSPPTGTGELFF. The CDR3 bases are TGTGCCAGCAGTCCCCCGACTGGGACCGGGGAGCTGTTTTTT.